This T cell receptor (beta chain) is drawn from a study of molecular identifiers for immune sequencing clone quantification. Whole-study results and caveats: Identical TCR molecules can share a barcode, and this sharing could underestimate highly expanded clone sizes.

Via MiXCR, TCRdb re-called the PCR reads, giving one row per CDR3 protein. Here the sample spans about 320,000 distinct CDR3 sequences, roughly 23% being singletons. Concerning this clonotype: Its antigen is not known. A read error is possible here, since a much larger clone lies one base away.

Sorting captured naive CD8 T cells as CD8+CD4-CCR7+CD45RA+. This receptor was taken from a human donor in good health. Some libraries in this study had Jurkat cell RNA spiked in. Sequencing was done on a sample of naive CD8+ T cells from blood, with Jurkat cell RNA spiked in. As for subset: FACS-sorted CD8+CD4-CCR7+CD45RA+ naive T cells.

In DNA, the CDR3 is TGTGCCAGCAGCCGACAACCGGGACAGGAGAGAGTCTGGGGGAGCACAGATACGCGGTATTTT. Amino acid sequence: CASSRQPGQERVWGSTDTRYF. The rearrangement links TRBV7-9 to TRBJ2-3; 8 bases line up with TRBD1. This CDR3 has 21 residues. The germline CDR1 and CDR2 sequences are SEHNR and FQNEAQ (reference sequence).